This TCR beta chain was observed in a study of beta chain features in type 1 diabetes (dated by TCRdb to between 2017 and 2018). Describing the broader study: Mean age, gender distribution, total cell number and subset yield were not different between patients and healthy donors. A total of some 100,000,000 sorted cells were examined across all samples, and the number of cells per subset was strongly correlated with RNA yield. In the study, TCRB repertoires of sorted circulating CD4+ T cell subsets from recently diagnosed type 1 diabetes patients were compared with those of matched healthy donors. Regulatory and stem cell-like memory subsets were obtained from only 8 patients and roughly 8 healthy donors, while naive and central memory subsets were obtained from all 28 donors. Findings and caveats that apply to the study as a whole: PCR may preferentially amplify shorter templates, but because patient and control samples were amplified and corrected together, any resulting skew would affect both groups equally. Naive, central memory and regulatory TCRB repertoires appeared to be more similar among patients than among healthy donors. At VDJ recombination sites, patients with type 1 diabetes made fewer insertions and deleted more nucleotides, a pattern implying thymic rearrangement abnormalities. Because small numbers of individuals were included in the HLA sub-analyses, any influence of HLA type on TCRB rearrangement was left unresolved. Because cDNA was sequenced instead of genomic DNA, highly expressing activated cells could be over-represented, though the groups showed no difference in activation or CD3 levels. Type 1 diabetes patients showed a moderate but significant shortening of TCRB CDR3 length in all four CD4+ subsets.

Spanning cysteine to phenylalanine, the CDR3 consists of 13 amino acids. Only the CDR3 portion is preserved as DNA: 39 bases, with reading frame beginning at the first base. The germline V gene (reference sequence) yields LNHNV for CDR1 and YYDKDF for CDR2. V is cut by 0 bases and J by 7 bases, and the space between the germline ends is 9 bases. The entire isolated RNA was reverse transcribed using the High Capacity cDNA Reverse Transcription Kit, and thus expressed TCRB transcripts were sequenced. Deep immunoSEQ sequencing was applied to naive, central memory and regulatory T cell samples, giving an average of roughly 3.6 million total reads per sample. Sorted cells were lysed in RLT buffer, and RNA was extracted using DNase-treated RNeasy Micro or Mini kits according to cell number. Each cell subset was processed on its own to prevent cross-contamination, while patient and healthy donor samples were processed together. TCRB sequences were amplified from cDNA with the immunoSEQ multiplex PCR, producing 87-bp fragments spanning the CDR3 region. The amplicons were sequenced using the Illumina HiSeq platform. Processing in the source paper ran as follows. PCR bias was corrected computationally using synthetic template baselines, and reads within Hamming distance 2 were collapsed, with unmergeable singletons discarded. Reads were aligned against IMGT so that V, D and J genes, CDR3 length and insertions or deletions at six rearrangement sites could be assigned. Clonotype counts were normalized to sorted cell number within each subset before computing true diversity and Gini coefficients with the tcR R package. The overlap coefficient, calculated on TCRB nucleotide sequences, was used to measure repertoire sharing. The source is immuneACCESS, and TCRdb retained only in-frame sequences with V and J called. Part of the clones is not carried over; for the studies checked, unresolved V genes explain less than half of this, and the remainder is unexplained. D and trimming were read from the DNA, whereas the V and J calls and clone size are those reported in that table. Within this sample are roughly 70,000 clones, with roughly 50% of them counted one time only. Roughly 0.65% of the sample lies in the top ten.

There are a few counts of this clone. The antigen this receptor binds is unknown. No quality values exist for individual bases; no much larger clone is one base distant. Each donor gave one peripheral blood draw, averaging about 120 mL, which was collected into heparinised tubes. Using a panel that included CD45RO, CCR7, CD25, CD127, CD95 and CD27, naive, central memory, regulatory and stem cell-like memory CD4+ T cells were sorted on a BD FACSAria II. Every sorted population had a purity above 95%. PBMCs were isolated immediately by Lymphoprep density gradient centrifugation and stained directly without culture. So that batch effects would be minimized, each experiment stained and sorted samples in pairs, pairing one healthy donor with one patient.

Here the chain combines TRBV15 and TRBJ1-1; the D gene remains uncertain. This receptor was identified in a man aged 30 to 45 with type 1 diabetes. The source material was central memory CD4+ T cells from blood. The CDR3: CATSRDRSGEAFF. The DNA sequence is as follows: TGTGCCACCAGCAGAGATCGGTCGGGTGAAGCTTTCTTT.